One and the same sample provided the 16 T cell receptor beta chains below, sequenced in a study of blood T cell repertoires in COVID-19. Only in-frame clones appear in the TCRdb table, and some are missing; sequencing was by immunoSEQ multiplex PCR. The sample includes around 120,000 clones, 80% to 90% of them seen just once. Material for sequencing was peripheral blood. Receptors originate from an elderly man with active or convalescent COVID-19.

The rearrangement uses TRBV19 and TRBJ2-5, with 14 bases matching TRBD2. V lost 5 bases, J lost 2 bases, and 1 base stayed unmatched. The CDR3 totals 15 residues. The germline CDR1 and CDR2 sequences are LNHDA and SQIVND (reference sequence). The CDR3 DNA sequence: TGTGCCAGTAGTGGGACTAGCGGGGGTCAAGAGACCCAGTACTTC. This codes for CASSGTSGGQETQYF.

V is TRBV15 and J is TRBJ2-2, with D tentatively TRBD1 (6 bases). The CDR3 has 15 residues. Germline V CDR1 and CDR2: LNHNV, YYDKDF (reference sequence). The V and J ends lost 7 bases and 6 bases respectively, with 18 bases between them. CDR3 residues: CATTGKGKGAGELFF. In nucleotides, the CDR3 is TGTGCCACCACAGGGAAGGGGAAGGGGGCCGGGGAGCTGTTTTTT.

The J gene is TRBJ1-3, the V gene TRBV5-1, with D possibly matching TRBD1 (5 bases). CDR1 SGHRS and CDR2 YFSETQ come from the germline V gene. Trimming pared 0 bases from V and 0 bases from J, leaving 16 bases between. The CDR3 covers 18 residues. In nucleotides, the CDR3 is TGCGCCAGCAGCTTGGGGGGCCAGGGTTCAAGCTCTGGAAACACCATATATTTT. Protein: CASSLGGQGSSSGNTIYF.

The J gene is TRBJ2-3, the V gene TRBV12-3 or TRBV12-4; TRBD1 aligns across 8 bases. The CDR3 loop spans 13 amino acids. V shed 5 bases and J 5 bases; nucleotides not matched to a gene: 3. Here the CDR3 reads CASSEQGGDTQYF. CDR3 coding DNA: TGTGCCAGCAGTGAACAGGGGGGAGATACGCAGTATTTT.

The chain couples TRBV6-2 or TRBV6-3 to TRBJ2-3; TRBD1 matches at 8 bases. With V trimmed by 6 bases and J by 5 bases, 7 bases remained unmatched. The CDR3 sequence is 14 residues long. Germline lookup yields CDR1 MNHEY and CDR2 SVGEGT. The CDR3 nucleotides are TGTGCCAGCAGCCCGACAGGGGCCGAAGATACGCAGTATTTT. Translation: CASSPTGAEDTQYF.

The chain employs TRBV6-5 and TRBJ1-5; 9 nucleotides align to TRBD1. The V segment lost 6 bases and the J segment 8 bases; nucleotides outside the gene matches: 11. Germline V gives CDR1 MNHEY, CDR2 SVGAGI. This CDR3 has 15 residues. The CDR3 DNA follows: TGTGCCAGCAGGGTAACAGGGGGCGCGGGGGAGCCCCAGCATTTT. The encoded protein is CASRVTGGAGEPQHF.

This chain connects TRBV7-8 to TRBJ1-2, with D perhaps TRBD1 (5 bases). Between the trimmed V and J ends, which lost 1 base and 3 bases, there was a span of 15 bases. The CDR3 has 16 residues. CDR1 is SGHVS, CDR2 FQNEAQ, per germline. CDR3 nucleotides: TGTGCCAGCAGCTTAGGGAGCAGGGCCCTAGACTATGGCTACACCTTC. Translated: CASSLGSRALDYGYTF.

The V call is TRBV4-3, the J call TRBJ1-2; D unclear. Germline-derived CDR1 and CDR2 are LGHNA and YSLEER. The CDR3 consists of 13 residues. The V gene lost 5 bases and the J gene lost 4 bases, with 11 bases spanning the gap. CDR3 in DNA: TGCGCCAGCAGCAGAACCCCAGGCTATGGCTACACCTTC. Protein: CASSRTPGYGYTF.

The chain recombines TRBV7-2 with TRBJ1-3; D is undetermined. The length of the CDR3 is 16 residues. Germline CDR1 SGHTA, CDR2 FQGNSA. V was trimmed by 5 bases and J by 0 bases, leaving 14 bases between them. Here the CDR3 reads CASSQKGLLSGNTIYF. In DNA, the CDR3 is TGTGCCAGCAGCCAAAAAGGACTGCTCTCTGGAAACACCATATATTTT.

The chain's CDR3 is CASSPQELYNEQFF. The CDR3, as DNA: TGTGCCAGCTCACCACAGGAGTTGTATAATGAGCAGTTCTTC. This chain links TRBV18 with TRBJ2-1; D is unresolved. The CDR3 sequence is 14 residues long. Trimming stripped 1 base from V and 7 bases from J, with 11 bases between. The germline V gene has CDR1 KGHSH and CDR2 LQKENI.

The chain combines TRBV2 with TRBJ2-7; the D gene is possibly TRBD2 (5 bases). The CDR3 loop spans 13 amino acids. Germline CDR1 is SNHLY and CDR2 is FYNNEI. Trimming removed 6 bases from V and 1 base from J, with 10 bases in between. In DNA form, the CDR3 reads TGTGCCAGCAGGGACTTCCCTTCCTACGAGCAGTACTTC. It yields the protein CASRDFPSYEQYF.

This clone has only one observation. The chain combines TRBV19 with TRBJ1-2; D remains ambiguous. The CDR3 is 15 residues long. Germline CDR1 and CDR2: LNHDA and SQIVND (reference sequence). The V end lost 1 base, the J end lost 0 bases, and 9 bases lay between the germline ends. DNA of the CDR3: TGTGCCAGTAGTATAGCGGGAGTACCTAACTATGGCTACACCTTC. It is translated as CASSIAGVPNYGYTF.

This chain connects TRBV7-2 to TRBJ2-7; 8 bases agree with TRBD1. This CDR3 has 14 amino acids. CDR1 and CDR2 from the germline V gene are SGHTA and FQGNSA. After removal of 5 bases from V and 4 bases from J, the junction contained 7 bases not matched to a gene. CDR3 coding DNA: TGTGCCAGCAGCCCCGGACAGGGATTTTACGAGCAGTACTTC. It encodes CASSPGQGFYEQYF. The entire variable domain, with the rest obtained from reference TRBV7-2 and TRBJ2-7, is as follows: GAGVSQSPSNKVTEKGKDVELRCDPISGHTALYWYRQSLGQGLEFLIYFQGNSAPDKSGLPSDRFSAERTGGSVSTLTIQRTQQEDSAVYLCASSPGQGFYEQYFGPGTRLTVT.

This clone was seen more than once but under ten times. The chain carries TRBV7-9 and TRBJ2-7; 8 bases are a match to TRBD2. Germline CDR1 and CDR2: SEHNR and FQNEAQ (reference sequence). The CDR3 contains 13 residues. V shed 5 bases, J shed 1 base, and the junction held 1 base outside the gene matches. The CDR3 loop is CASSAGGSYEQYF. CDR3 nucleotide sequence: TGTGCCAGCAGCGCGGGGGGATCCTACGAGCAGTACTTC.

The chain joins TRBV3-1 (or the pseudogene TRBV3-2) to TRBJ1-2; weak D call: TRBD1 (6 bases). V was clipped by 1 base and J by 8 bases, with 14 bases between them. Germline CDR1 LGHDT, CDR2 YNNKEL (reference sequence). The CDR3 is made up of 14 amino acids. The CDR3 nucleotides read TGTGCCAGCAGCCAAGGGACAGACCGGGAAGGCTACACCTTC. Translation gives CASSQGTDREGYTF.

J is TRBJ1-1 and V is TRBV10-3; unclear D gene. With 7 bases removed from V and 3 bases from J, the gap between germline ends came to 15 bases. Looked up from germline, CDR1 is ENHRY and CDR2 is SYGVKD. The CDR3 consists of 14 residues. The DNA of the CDR3 is TGTGCCATCAATAGTGACTTCTGGGACACTGAAGCTTTCTTT. The encoded protein is CAINSDFWDTEAFF.